Below are 17 T cell receptor beta chains sequenced from a single sample in a study of OX40 agonist ivuxolimab in advanced cancers. The assay was immunoSEQ multiplex PCR, and TCRdb's table has in-frame clones only and misses some. The sample consists of 80,000 to 95,000 clones, about 90% of them appearing once. Sequenced here: CD4+ or CD8+ T cells sorted from blood, sampled in a trial of the OX40 agonist ivuxolimab. The source of these receptors is an adult with an advanced solid tumor such as melanoma, head and neck, liver or kidney cancer.

The CDR3, as DNA: TGTGCCAGCAGTTCGTACGAGCAGTACTTC. This codes for CASSSYEQYF. The chain has TRBV2 and TRBJ2-7; no clear D. Germline V gives CDR1 SNHLY, CDR2 FYNNEI. V was pared by 5 bases and J by 4 bases, with 3 bases between. This CDR3 region has 10 residues.

V and J are TRBV6-1 and TRBJ1-1; 7 nucleotides agree with TRBD1. The CDR3 runs 14 residues. Germline V CDR1 and CDR2: MNHNS, SASEGT. The ends lost 7 bases at V and 5 bases at J; junction bases unmatched: 10. DNA of the CDR3: TGTGCCAGCATCAGCGACAGGGCGGGGACTGAAGCTTTCTTT. It translates to CASISDRAGTEAFF.

J is TRBJ2-1 and V is TRBV2, with a tentative D call TRBD2 (5 bases). This CDR3 comprises 13 residues. The V end was cut by 6 bases, the J end by 3 bases, with 9 bases between. Germline V gene data show CDR1 as SNHLY and CDR2 as FYNNEI. In DNA, the CDR3 is TGTGCCAGCAGAAGCGGTTTCTACAATGAGCAGTTCTTC. Its translation: CASRSGFYNEQFF.

The chain couples TRBV6-5 to TRBJ2-2; 9 bases match TRBD2. Germline V gives CDR1 MNHEY, CDR2 SVGAGI. This CDR3 region has 16 residues. With 2 bases clipped from V and 8 bases from J, the junction kept 9 bases outside the gene matches. The chain's CDR3 is CASSYGSSGAVGELFF. The CDR3 bases are TGTGCCAGCAGTTACGGTTCTAGCGGGGCCGTTGGGGAGCTGTTTTTT.

The chain carries TRBV19 and TRBJ2-7; TRBD1 agrees at 8 bases. The CDR3 contains 16 residues. V dropped 3 bases and J dropped 4; count of bases not matched to a gene: 11. The germline CDR1 and CDR2 sequences are LNHDA and SQIVND (reference sequence). CDR3 region: CASSISSGRTGYEQYF. CDR3 nucleotides: TGTGCCAGTAGTATCTCGTCAGGCAGGACAGGGTACGAGCAGTACTTC.

The sample holds a few counts of this clone. The chain combines TRBV6-1 with TRBJ2-3; 7 bases fit TRBD2. This CDR3 spans 15 amino acids. V trimming: 1 base; J trimming: 1 base; junction bases outside the gene matches: 2. CDR1 is MNHNS, CDR2 SASEGT, per germline. The DNA of the CDR3 is TGTGCCAGCAGTGAAGGCGGGAGCCGCACAGATACGCAGTATTTT. Residues: CASSEGGSRTDTQYF.

Here the CDR3 reads CASSRDLGENQETQYF. DNA of the CDR3: TGCGCCAGCAGCAGGGACCTCGGGGAAAATCAAGAGACCCAGTACTTC. This chain connects TRBV5-1 to TRBJ2-5; D tentatively fits TRBD1 or TRBD2 (5 bases each). The germline V and J ends were trimmed by 4 bases and 2 bases, with 18 bases remaining between them. The CDR3 consists of 16 residues. In germline, CDR1 is SGHRS, CDR2 YFSETQ.

The chain carries TRBV5-8 and TRBJ2-7; 8 bases are a match to TRBD1. The germline CDR1 and CDR2 sequences are SGHTS and YDEGEE. The CDR3 runs 14 residues. V shed 5 bases and J 3 bases; nucleotides not matched to a gene: 7. CDR3 region: CASRRTGGSYEQYF. The CDR3 DNA is TGTGCCAGCAGGAGAACAGGGGGTAGCTACGAGCAGTACTTC.

This clone appeared a single time. Other DNA sequences from this sample encode an identical CDR3 as well. This chain joins TRBV6-1 and TRBJ2-5, with D unclear. Between the trimmed V and J ends, which lost 4 bases and 4 bases, there was a span of 7 bases. Germline V gene lookup returns CDR1 MNHNS and CDR2 SASEGT. The CDR3 has 12 residues. The CDR3 DNA is TGTGCCAGCAGTGTCGGACGAGAGACCCAGTACTTC. It specifies CASSVGRETQYF.

The chain carries TRBV18 and TRBJ2-5, with a tentative D call TRBD2 (5 bases). Trimming pared 0 bases from V and 5 bases from J, leaving 10 bases between. The length of the CDR3 is 14 residues. In germline, CDR1 is KGHSH, CDR2 LQKENI. The CDR3: CASSPPASGETQYF. CDR3 coding DNA: TGTGCCAGCTCACCACCGGCTTCGGGGGAGACCCAGTACTTC. Full variable domain (outside the CDR3, taken from reference TRBV18 and TRBJ2-5): NAGVMQNPRHLVRRRGQEARLRCSPMKGHSHVYWYRQLPEEGLKFMVYLQKENIIDESGMPKERFSAEFPKEGPSILRIQQVVRGDSAAYFCASSPPASGETQYFGPGTRLLVL.

The V call is TRBV10-1, the J call TRBJ1-2, with D tentatively TRBD1 (6 bases). The V and J ends lost 3 bases and 2 bases respectively, with 7 bases between them. There are 13 residues in the CDR3. Germline values: CDR1 WNHNN, CDR2 SYGVQD (reference sequence). The DNA for the CDR3 is TGCGCCAGCAGTGAAACAGGGAACTATGGCTACACCTTC. Protein sequence: CASSETGNYGYTF.

This sequence joins TRBV7-6 and TRBJ2-2; 7 bases are a match to TRBD1. Germline CDR1 reads SGHVS; CDR2 reads FNYEAQ. The junction had 5 bases not matched to a gene; V was cut back by 1 base and J by 3 bases. The CDR3 runs to 16 residues. The CDR3: CASSLGARGYTGELFF. The CDR3 bases are TGTGCCAGCAGCTTAGGGGCCAGGGGGTACACCGGGGAGCTGTTTTTT.

For this clone: A junction end diverges from the germline sequence, so it may reflect a read error. The genes are TRBV15 and TRBJ2-3; D is possibly TRBD1 (8 bases). CDR1 is LNHNV, CDR2 YYDKDF, per germline (reference sequence). This CDR3 has 15 residues. This chain's CDR3 is CATSRERRGTGTQYF. The CDR3 DNA sequence: TGTGCCACCAGCAGAGAACGGCGGGGGACAGGTACGCAGTATTTT.

This clone was counted a single time. The junction does not match germline at one end; this may be a read error. The V and J genes are TRBV7-7 and TRBJ2-3; D possibly matches TRBD1 or TRBD2 (5 bases each). This CDR3 spans 13 amino acids. The V gene's germline CDR1 is SSHAT and CDR2 FNYEAQ (reference sequence). CDR3 nucleotide sequence: TGTGCTAGCAGCTACGGGGCCACAGATACGCAGTATTTT. Protein: CASSYGATDTQYF.

This chain links TRBV7-6 with TRBJ2-7, with 10 positions matching TRBD2. The CDR3 sequence is 19 residues long. CDR1 and CDR2 from the germline V gene are SGHVS and FNYEAQ. J lost 2 bases, V lost 7 bases, and 20 bases had no gene match. CDR3 in amino acids: CASIFVRSTKRGGAYEQYF. In DNA, the CDR3 is TGTGCCAGCATTTTTGTCCGTTCGACTAAGCGGGGGGGAGCCTACGAGCAGTACTTC.

This chain links TRBV30 with TRBJ1-2, with 9 positions matching TRBD1. Per the germline V gene, CDR1 is GTSNPN and CDR2 is SVGIG (reference sequence). Trimming at V came to 0 bases and at J to 11 bases, leaving 7 bases not matched to a gene. The CDR3 totals 13 residues. CDR3 in DNA: TGTGCCTGGAGTGTAATGGGACAGGGTGTATACACCTTC. Its translation is CAWSVMGQGVYTF.

This chain joins TRBV30 and TRBJ2-7; D unclear. CDR1 is GTSNPN and CDR2 is SVGIG in the germline V gene (reference sequence). Trimming took 0 bases from V and 8 from J, leaving 20 bases between them. The CDR3 is 15 amino acids. In nucleotides, the CDR3 is TGTGCCTGGAGTGTGGGAACAGAAGACCGAAGCCAGCAGTACTTC. Translating it yields CAWSVGTEDRSQQYF.